This T cell receptor (beta chain) was recovered during a study of Ad26.COV2.S vaccination and SARS-CoV-2 variants. Sequencing was performed with immunoSEQ multiplex PCR; in TCRdb, only in-frame clones are kept and a portion is missing. The sample carries around 380,000 clones, approximately 90% recorded once. Between the trimmed V and J ends, which lost 8 bases and 4 bases, there was a span of 5 bases. The CDR3 totals 10 residues. Germline assignment: CDR1 MNHNY and CDR2 SVGAGI (reference sequence). Noted treatment: roughly 18 received Ad26.COV2.S at low or high dose, single or two shots; about 5 received placebo; per-sample allocation not given. All samples were drawn on day 63, counting from the first vaccine or placebo injection. An adult donor aged 18-55 years was enrolled in Boston.

The rearrangement links TRBV6-6 to TRBJ1-1; D gene ambiguous. The sequenced sample was peripheral blood, obtained in a trial of Ad26.COV2.S vaccine versus placebo. This receptor was identified in a person between 18 and 59 years old who received the Ad26.COV2.S COVID-19 vaccine or a placebo. CDR3 DNA: TGTGCCAGCCGCGGCACTGAAGCTTTCTTT. Protein product: CASRGTEAFF.